The clone carrying this T cell receptor (beta chain) was picked up one time. As yet, its antigen is unknown. This sample was taken from a study of cytomegalovirus exposure and HLA in healthy donors. Study observations and caveats: The presence/absence work took it that sequencing depth was about the same across donors. It was shown in a later analysis that HLA-associated TCR beta chains were more clonally expanded than other, equally common chains.

The PCR ran on 60 Vbeta and 13 Jbeta primers. As originally analysed: Around 80 million unique TCR beta chains, about 10 million of them shared, were counted by a later analysis. Sequencing used immunoSEQ multiplex PCR; TCRdb keeps in-frame clones, though not all of them. V and J calls and clone size are copied from that table; D and trimming were computed from the DNA. The sample contains around 78,000 clones, around three quarters of which appear only once. The CDR3 contains 15 residues. Germline V gene lookup returns CDR1 SGHTA and CDR2 FQGNSA. Trimming removed 10 bases at V and 1 base at J, with 18 bases between.

J is TRBJ2-3 and V is TRBV7-2; possible D gene TRBD2, 7 bases. The receptor's source is a male donor in good health and CMV-seronegative. Sequencing was carried out using PBMCs. CDR3 nucleotides: TGTGCCATTCGGCGGCTAGGGGGGGGCACAGATACGCAGTATTTT. Its protein is CAIRRLGGGTDTQYF.